This TCR beta chain was recorded in a study of shared clonotypes between healthy human individuals. Original analysis: ImmunoSEQ yielded junction-only sequences lacking quality scores, so filtering differed. The protocol was immunoSEQ multiplex PCR, while the TCRdb copy is restricted to in-frame clones and leaves out a portion. V and J calls and clone size are as listed in that table; D and trimming were resolved from the DNA. The repertoire includes under 2,500,000 clones, 90% to 96% of them detected once, and roughly 0.13% sits in the top ten. Study findings and constraints: When compared with the clonotypes that were shared by all four sorted-subset donors, the non-shared clonotypes turned out to have lower generation probabilities.

Points on this clone: Its antigen is undetermined.

Germline V CDR1 and CDR2: SGDLS, YYNGEE. This CDR3 spans 14 amino acids. V gave up 3 bases and J gave up 7 bases, with 14 bases separating them. Specimen: naive CD4+ T cells sorted from blood. As for subset: CD45RA+ positively selected. The TCR was taken from a man younger than 35 in good health. V and J are TRBV9 and TRBJ2-1; a possible D gene is TRBD1 (5 bases). CDR3 region: CASSAPGLDNEQFF. CDR3 nucleotides: TGTGCCAGCAGCGCCCCAGGGCTAGATAATGAGCAGTTCTTC.